This TCR beta chain was documented in a study of blood T cell repertoires in COVID-19. Study-wide background: Sites in the United States, Italy and Spain provided acute and convalescent COVID-19 samples. T cells, B-cell-depleted T cells, or PBMCs provided the cDNA or gDNA that served as material.

Deletions cut 2 bases from V and 2 bases from J, with 22 bases between. This CDR3 has 18 amino acids. From germline, CDR1 is SGHRS and CDR2 YFSETQ. Clones were sequenced by immunoSEQ multiplex PCR, and TCRdb holds only the in-frame ones, with some missing. Here the sample spans 300,000 or so clones, 80% to 90% being singletons. This clonotype originated in a woman between 35 and 50 years old with acute or convalescent COVID-19. The genes are TRBV5-1 and TRBJ2-5; tentatively, D is TRBD1 (5 bases). Input material: peripheral blood. The CDR3 reads CASSFSGKDIYHQETQYF. CDR3 bases: TGCGCCAGCAGCTTCTCAGGGAAGGACATCTACCATCAAGAGACCCAGTACTTC.